The present T cell receptor beta chain was sequenced within a study of T-cell reconstitution after alpha-beta-depleted transplantation in children. The V gene lost 5 bases and the J gene lost 0 bases, with 8 bases spanning the gap. The CDR3 covers 14 residues. Germline V gene data show CDR1 as SGHAT and CDR2 as FQNNGV. The library targeted TCRbeta and was prepared with unique molecular identifiers. TCRdb recomputed calls from the PCR reads with MiXCR, one row per CDR3 protein. The table shows a few hundred thousand distinct CDR3 sequences, with about 11% occurring only once. This clonotype has just a few counts.

The chain employs TRBV11-2 and TRBJ1-3; D is undetermined. The clonotype was recovered from a human donor who donated a stem cell graft to a child with acute myeloid leukemia. The sample in question was PBMCs from the stem cell graft donor, obtained from the stem cell graft. This CDR3 reads CASSPGVSGNTIYF. The CDR3 region has the DNA TGTGCCAGCAGCCCCGGGGTCTCTGGAAACACCATATATTTT.